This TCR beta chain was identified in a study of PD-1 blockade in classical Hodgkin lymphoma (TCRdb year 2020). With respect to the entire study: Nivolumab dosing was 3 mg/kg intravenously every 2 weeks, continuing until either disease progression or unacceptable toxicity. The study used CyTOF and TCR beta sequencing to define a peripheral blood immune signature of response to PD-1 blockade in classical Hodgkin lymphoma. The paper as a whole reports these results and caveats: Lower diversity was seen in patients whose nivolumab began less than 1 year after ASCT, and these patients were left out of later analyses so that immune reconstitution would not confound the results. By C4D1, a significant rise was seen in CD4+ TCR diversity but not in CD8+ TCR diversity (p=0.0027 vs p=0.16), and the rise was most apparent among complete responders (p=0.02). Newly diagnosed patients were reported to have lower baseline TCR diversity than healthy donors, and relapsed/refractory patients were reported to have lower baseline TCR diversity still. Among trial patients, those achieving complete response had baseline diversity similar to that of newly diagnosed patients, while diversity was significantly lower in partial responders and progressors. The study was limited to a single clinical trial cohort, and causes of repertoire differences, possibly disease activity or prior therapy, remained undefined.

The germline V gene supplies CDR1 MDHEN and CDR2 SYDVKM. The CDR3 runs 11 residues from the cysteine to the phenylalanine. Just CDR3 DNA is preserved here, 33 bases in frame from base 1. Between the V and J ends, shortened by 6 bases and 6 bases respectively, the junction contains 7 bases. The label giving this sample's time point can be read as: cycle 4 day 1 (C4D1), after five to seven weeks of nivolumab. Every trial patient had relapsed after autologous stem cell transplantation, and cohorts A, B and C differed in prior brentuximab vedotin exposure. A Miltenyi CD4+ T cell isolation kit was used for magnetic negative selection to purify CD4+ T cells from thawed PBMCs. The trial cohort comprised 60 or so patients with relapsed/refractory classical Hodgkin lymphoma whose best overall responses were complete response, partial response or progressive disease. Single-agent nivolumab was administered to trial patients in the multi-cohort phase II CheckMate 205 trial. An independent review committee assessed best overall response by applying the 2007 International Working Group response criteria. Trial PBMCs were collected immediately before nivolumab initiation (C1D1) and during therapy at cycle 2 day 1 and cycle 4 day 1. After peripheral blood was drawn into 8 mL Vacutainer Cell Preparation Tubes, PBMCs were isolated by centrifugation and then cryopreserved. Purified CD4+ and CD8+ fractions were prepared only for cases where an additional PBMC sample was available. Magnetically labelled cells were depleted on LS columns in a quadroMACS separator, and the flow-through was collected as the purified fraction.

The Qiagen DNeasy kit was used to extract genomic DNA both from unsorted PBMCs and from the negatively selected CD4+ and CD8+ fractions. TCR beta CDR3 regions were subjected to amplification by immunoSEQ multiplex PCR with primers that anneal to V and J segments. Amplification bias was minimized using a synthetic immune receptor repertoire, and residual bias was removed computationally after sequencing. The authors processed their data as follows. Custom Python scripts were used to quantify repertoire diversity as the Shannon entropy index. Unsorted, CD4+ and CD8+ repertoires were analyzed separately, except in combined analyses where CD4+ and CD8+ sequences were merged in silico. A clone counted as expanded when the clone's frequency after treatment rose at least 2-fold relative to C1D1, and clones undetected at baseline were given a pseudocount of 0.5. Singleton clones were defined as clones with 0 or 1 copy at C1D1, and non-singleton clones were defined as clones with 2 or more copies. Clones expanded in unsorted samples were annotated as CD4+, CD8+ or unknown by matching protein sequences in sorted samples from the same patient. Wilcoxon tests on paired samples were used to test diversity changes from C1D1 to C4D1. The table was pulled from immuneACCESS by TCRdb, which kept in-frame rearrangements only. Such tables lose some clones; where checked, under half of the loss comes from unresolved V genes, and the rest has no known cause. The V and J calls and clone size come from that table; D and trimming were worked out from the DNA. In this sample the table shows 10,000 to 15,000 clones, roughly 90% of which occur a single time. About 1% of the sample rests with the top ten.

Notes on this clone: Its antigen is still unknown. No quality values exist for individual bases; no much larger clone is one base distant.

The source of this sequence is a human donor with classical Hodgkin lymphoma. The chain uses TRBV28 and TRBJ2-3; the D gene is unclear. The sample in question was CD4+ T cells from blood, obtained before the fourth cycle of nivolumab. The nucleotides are TGTGCCAGCAGCGGTGCGGATACGCAGTATTTT. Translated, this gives CASSGADTQYF.